This T cell receptor (beta chain) comes out of a study of cytomegalovirus exposure and HLA in healthy donors. Findings of the study overall: Accurate prediction of HLA-A and HLA-B alleles (for most subjects) was reportedly achieved from TCR beta sequences.

The germline V gene encodes CDR1 LNHDA and CDR2 SQIVND (reference sequence). The CDR3 is made up of 15 amino acids. V lost 9 bases and J 0 bases, leaving 16 bases between the germline ends. The PCR contained 60 Vbeta and 13 Jbeta primers. The method was immunoSEQ multiplex PCR; TCRdb's version includes in-frame clones alone and lacks a portion of them. The sample lists tens of thousands of clones, about 67% seen once, with approximately 6% in the top ten. Points on this clone: Antigen: not known. Other DNA sequences in this sample translate to the same CDR3.

This rearrangement joins TRBV19 to TRBJ2-3; D possibly corresponds to TRBD1 (5 bases). The source of this sequence is a man in his thirties or forties in good health and CMV-seronegative. Sequencing was carried out using PBMCs. The CDR3 coding sequence is TGTGCCAGCAAGGGGCTATACTCTAGCACAGATACGCAGTATTTT. Its translation is CASKGLYSSTDTQYF.